The 27 T cell receptor beta chains below were found in one sample sequenced in a study of T cell responses to AZD1222 COVID-19 vaccine. The table came from immunoSEQ multiplex PCR; TCRdb's copy has only in-frame clones and leaves some out. The sample has tens of thousands of clones, roughly four fifths seen once. The source material was peripheral blood, sampled on day 0 of AZD1222 vaccination. The receptors originated from an adult in good health.

The V gene is TRBV13, the J gene TRBJ1-6; 7 bases are a match to TRBD1. V lost 2 bases to trimming and J lost 7 bases; unmatched junction nucleotides: 8. Germline loops: CDR1 PRHDT, CDR2 FYEKMQ (reference sequence). The CDR3 sequence is 16 residues long. CDR3 in amino acids: CASSLSQGIGNSPLHF. For the CDR3, the DNA is TGTGCCAGCAGCTTATCACAGGGGATTGGGAATTCACCCCTCCACTTT. Combining the CDR3 with reference TRBV13 and TRBJ1-6 gives the whole variable domain AAGVIQSPRHLIKEKRETATLKCYPIPRHDTVYWYQQGPGQDPQFLISFYEKMQSDKGSIPDRFSAQQFSDYHSELNMSSLELGDSALYFCASSLSQGIGNSPLHFGNGTRLTVT.

The chain is built from TRBV7-9 and TRBJ2-7; unclear D gene. V lost 0 bases, J lost 3 bases, and 3 bases lay in between. CDR3 length equals 12 residues. Germline lookup yields CDR1 SEHNR and CDR2 FQNEAQ (reference sequence). The CDR3, as DNA: TGTGCCAGCAGCTTAGCACTCTACGAGCAGTACTTC. It yields the protein CASSLALYEQYF.

This chain uses TRBV14 with TRBJ1-2; D possibly corresponds to TRBD1 (6 bases). V gave up 0 bases and J gave up 6 bases, with 17 bases separating them. Germline assignment: CDR1 SGHDN and CDR2 FVKESK. The CDR3 loop spans 16 amino acids. The CDR3 DNA sequence: TGTGCCAGCAGCCAAGATCTTGGGGGCGATCCGAATGGCTACACCTTC. Residues: CASSQDLGGDPNGYTF.

The chain has TRBV3-1 (or the pseudogene TRBV3-2) and TRBJ1-6; a weak D match, TRBD1 (5 bases). Germline CDR1 reads LGHDT; CDR2 reads YNNKEL (reference sequence). The V end was cut by 0 bases, the J end by 5 bases, with 14 bases between. The CDR3 extends over 17 amino acids. CDR3: CASSQEGQGGNNSPLHF. The CDR3 region has the DNA TGTGCCAGCAGCCAAGAGGGGCAGGGAGGAAATAATTCACCCCTCCACTTT.

This rearrangement joins TRBV19 to TRBJ1-1, with D hard to call. V was cut by 5 bases and J by 1 base, with 8 bases left in between. CDR1 LNHDA and CDR2 SQIVND come from the germline V gene (reference sequence). The CDR3 is 13 residues long. CDR3 in DNA: TGTGCCAGTAGTCTATACACGAACACTGAAGCTTTCTTT. This sequence encodes CASSLYTNTEAFF.

Details on this clone: One junction end disagrees with the germline gene, perhaps due to a read error. The V and J genes are TRBV7-7 and TRBJ1-1; D call uncertain. The CDR3 runs 18 residues. CDR1 is SSHAT and CDR2 is FNYEAQ in the germline V gene (reference sequence). CDR3 protein: CASSLVARPESLNTEAFF. CDR3 DNA: TGTGCTAGCAGCTTAGTCGCCCGGCCGGAAAGTCTGAACACTGAAGCTTTCTTT. The whole variable domain, filled in from reference TRBV7-7 and TRBJ1-1, reads GAGVSQSPRYKVTKRGQDVTLRCDPISSHATLYWYQQALGQGPEFLTYFNYEAQPDKSGLPSDRFSAERPEGSISTLTIQRTEQRDSAMYRCASSLVARPESLNTEAFFGQGTRLTVV.

The J gene is TRBJ1-4, the V gene TRBV5-1; D is unclear. The CDR3 sequence is 14 residues long. Germline V CDR1 and CDR2: SGHRS, YFSETQ. The V gene lost 3 bases and the J gene lost 3 bases, with 9 bases spanning the gap. CDR3 coding DNA: TGCGCCAGCAGCTCAGGAGGGTCTAATGAAAAACTGTTTTTT. Amino acid sequence: CASSSGGSNEKLFF.

The rearrangement uses TRBV19 and TRBJ2-1; 9 bases map to TRBD1. The germline gives CDR1 LNHDA, CDR2 SQIVND (reference sequence). After removal of 5 bases from V and 3 bases from J, the junction contained 17 bases not matched to a gene. CDR3 length equals 19 residues. DNA of the CDR3: TGTGCCAGTAGTCCCCGGACAGGGGCCCCTGGGAGTAACTACAATGAGCAGTTCTTC. This gives the protein CASSPRTGAPGSNYNEQFF. Full variable domain (missing parts from reference TRBV19 and TRBJ2-1): DGGITQSPKYLFRKEGQNVTLSCEQNLNHDAMYWYRQDPGQGLRLIYYSQIVNDFQKGDIAEGYSVSREKKESFPLTVTSAQKNPTAFYLCASSPRTGAPGSNYNEQFFGPGTRLTVL.

The chain couples TRBV10-3 to TRBJ2-7; 9 nucleotides line up with TRBD1. The CDR3 extends over 13 amino acids. Per germline, CDR1 ENHRY and CDR2 SYGVKD. J gave up 3 bases and V 6 bases, and 3 bases lay outside the gene matches. CDR3 sequence: CAIRGTGNYEQYF. In nucleotides, the CDR3 is TGTGCCATCAGGGGGACAGGGAACTACGAGCAGTACTTC.

J is TRBJ1-2 and V is TRBV5-1; 7 nucleotides agree with TRBD1. V lost 1 base to trimming and J lost 5 bases; unmatched junction nucleotides: 11. Per germline, CDR1 SGHRS and CDR2 YFSETQ. The CDR3 has 16 amino acids. The CDR3 sequence is CASSLLADSGGYGYTF. Written as DNA, the CDR3 is TGCGCCAGCAGCTTGCTGGCGGATTCAGGGGGGTATGGCTACACCTTC.

V gene TRBV19 combines with J gene TRBJ1-2; D unresolved. CDR1 and CDR2 from the germline V gene are LNHDA and SQIVND (reference sequence). V shed 3 bases and J shed 0 bases, with 11 bases lying between them. The CDR3 length is 15 residues. The CDR3 sequence is CASSMASGTNYGYTF. CDR3 coding DNA: TGTGCCAGTAGTATGGCCTCCGGGACTAACTATGGCTACACCTTC.

The rearrangement links TRBV20-1 to TRBJ2-7, with no clear D. In germline, CDR1 is DFQATT, CDR2 SNEGSKA (reference sequence). V shed 6 bases and J shed 0 bases, with 9 bases lying between them. The CDR3 is 12 amino acids. DNA of the CDR3: TGCAGTGCCAGTACGGACTCCTACGAGCAGTACTTC. It is translated as CSASTDSYEQYF.

The genes are TRBV5-1 and TRBJ1-4; D gene ambiguous. In germline, CDR1 is SGHRS, CDR2 YFSETQ. The CDR3 has 14 residues. Trimming removed 5 bases at V and 8 bases at J, with 16 bases between. CDR3 region: CASRLQVSSEKLFF. CDR3 in DNA: TGCGCCAGCAGGTTACAAGTCAGCTCCGAAAAACTGTTTTTT.

This chain links TRBV5-1 with TRBJ2-7, with D perhaps TRBD1 (6 bases). The CDR3 consists of 15 residues. Germline V lookup: CDR1 SGHRS, CDR2 YFSETQ. The V and J ends lost 0 bases and 5 bases respectively, with 15 bases between them. CDR3 nucleotides: TGCGCCAGCAGCTTGGTGGGTCAGGGGCCGGACGAGCAGTACTTC. Amino acid sequence: CASSLVGQGPDEQYF.

The rearrangement joins TRBV2 to TRBJ2-5; D not resolved. The CDR3 consists of 12 residues. V gave up 3 bases and J gave up 1 base, with 3 bases separating them. Per the germline V gene, CDR1 is SNHLY and CDR2 is FYNNEI. The CDR3 sequence is CASSEFQETQYF. The CDR3 DNA follows: TGTGCCAGCAGTGAGTTCCAAGAGACCCAGTACTTC.

The rearrangement joins TRBV19 to TRBJ1-5, with D uncertain. The CDR3 consists of 14 residues. Germline lookup yields CDR1 LNHDA and CDR2 SQIVND (reference sequence). V was clipped by 7 bases and J by 2 bases, with 12 bases between them. Written as DNA, the CDR3 is TGTGCCAGTACCCCCTCCGGGGGCAATCAGCCCCAGCATTTT. Protein: CASTPSGGNQPQHF.

V is TRBV19 and J is TRBJ2-3, with TRBD1 matching over 8 bases. Germline V gene lookup returns CDR1 LNHDA and CDR2 SQIVND (reference sequence). This CDR3 spans 16 amino acids. V dropped 4 bases and J dropped 2; count of bases not matched to a gene: 8. As DNA, the CDR3 is TGTGCCAGTAGTACCCAGGACAGGGCTTACACAGATACGCAGTATTTT. Translating gives CASSTQDRAYTDTQYF.

The chain joins TRBV3-1 (or the pseudogene TRBV3-2) to TRBJ1-1, with 11 positions matching TRBD1. After removal of 4 bases from V and 4 bases from J, the junction contained 5 bases not matched to a gene. The CDR3 spans 15 residues. The germline CDR1 and CDR2 sequences are LGHDT and YNNKEL (reference sequence). The CDR3 nucleotides are TGTGCCAGCAGCCGGGACAGGGGGTTTGGCACTGAAGCTTTCTTT. Translated, it gives CASSRDRGFGTEAFF.

This rearrangement joins TRBV28 to TRBJ1-3; TRBD1 matches at 7 bases. The J segment lost 5 bases and the V segment lost 6 bases, leaving 16 bases of the junction unmatched. Germline CDR1 is MDHEN and CDR2 is SYDVKM. This CDR3 is built from 17 residues. CDR3 DNA: TGTGCCAGCAGACAACCTCCGGGACAGATTCATCGAAACACCATATATTTT. This sequence encodes CASRQPPGQIHRNTIYF. Looking up the rest from reference TRBV28 and TRBJ1-3 gives the full variable domain: DVKVTQSSRYLVKRTGEKVFLECVQDMDHENMFWYRQDPGLGLRLIYFSYDVKMKEKGDIPEGYSVSREKKERFSLILESASTNQTSMYLCASRQPPGQIHRNTIYFGEGSWLTVV.

Concerning this clone itself: Within the sample, other DNA sequences also encode this same CDR3. The V and J genes are TRBV5-1 and TRBJ1-5; D unclear. CDR3 length: 15 amino acids. Trimming removed 0 bases at V and 0 bases at J, with 7 bases between. CDR1 and CDR2 from the germline V gene are SGHRS and YFSETQ. Written as DNA, the CDR3 is TGCGCCAGCAGCTTGGATGGATATAGCAATCAGCCCCAGCATTTT. Translating it yields CASSLDGYSNQPQHF.

The chain links TRBV5-8 to TRBJ2-1; 14 positions match TRBD2. Trimming removed 4 bases from V and 12 bases from J; junction bases left unmatched: 6. This CDR3 contains 14 residues. CDR1 and CDR2 from the germline V gene are SGHTS and YDEGEE. The CDR3 reads CASSKGLAGDGQFF. In DNA, the CDR3 is TGTGCCAGCAGCAAGGGACTAGCGGGGGATGGGCAGTTCTTC.

This chain connects TRBV6-5 to TRBJ2-7; tentatively, D is TRBD2 (6 bases). V was cut by 6 bases and J by 3 bases, with 18 bases left in between. Per germline, CDR1 MNHEY and CDR2 SVGAGI. The CDR3 is 15 amino acids. CDR3 region: CASRATSWGNYEQYF. The CDR3 DNA is TGTGCCAGCAGGGCGACTAGTTGGGGAAACTACGAGCAGTACTTC.

The genes are TRBV19 and TRBJ2-3, with D possibly TRBD1 on 6 matching bases. Trimming cost V 4 bases and J 3 bases, with 14 bases left between them. CDR1 LNHDA and CDR2 SQIVND come from the germline V gene (reference sequence). This CDR3 has 15 amino acids. The DNA for the CDR3 is TGTGCCAGTAGTAAAGGGGGAGTTAGTACAGATACGCAGTATTTT. Translation: CASSKGGVSTDTQYF.

The chain carries TRBV27 and TRBJ1-1, with TRBD1 matching 7 bases. This CDR3 has 13 amino acids. V was clipped by 4 bases and J by 5 bases; unmatched bases: 4. Germline lookup yields CDR1 MNHEY and CDR2 SMNVEV (reference sequence). For the CDR3, the DNA is TGTGCCAGCAGTTCCCAGGGGGGGACTGAAGCTTTCTTT. The encoded protein is CASSSQGGTEAFF.

V and J are TRBV5-8 and TRBJ2-5; the match to TRBD1 covers 9 bases. The germline CDR1 and CDR2 sequences are SGHTS and YDEGEE. The J segment lost 2 bases and the V segment lost 4 bases, leaving 6 bases of the junction unmatched. The CDR3 spans 15 residues. The CDR3 sequence is CASSGGDRVQETQYF. The CDR3 DNA reads as TGTGCCAGCAGCGGAGGGGACAGGGTACAAGAGACCCAGTACTTC.

In the case of this clone: A read error may account for a junction end that differs from germline. The rearrangement links TRBV7-2 to TRBJ2-2; weak D call: TRBD2 (6 bases). The length of the CDR3 is 12 residues. Germline V CDR1 and CDR2: SGHTA, FQGNSA. The CDR3 DNA follows: TGTGCCAGCAGATTAGCGGCCGGGGAGCTGTTTTTT. Protein: CASRLAAGELFF.

This clone was seen once. The chain is built from TRBV29-1 and TRBJ2-7, with 10 bases fitting TRBD1. The CDR3 has 14 amino acids. Germline V gene lookup returns CDR1 SQVTM and CDR2 ANQGSEA. V was clipped by 1 base and J by 3 bases; unmatched bases: 3. Here the CDR3 DNA reads TGCAGCGTTGAAGTCCGGGACAGGGGCTACGAGCAGTACTTC. Translating it yields CSVEVRDRGYEQYF.